This T cell receptor beta chain was retrieved from a study of vaccination and CD4 T cells after COVID-19. Study background: The cells were exposed to overlapping spike peptides originating from SARS-CoV-2, HCoV-NL63, HCoV-OC43 and HCoV-229E for stimulation.

The length of the CDR3 is 17 residues. With 5 bases removed from V and 0 bases from J, the gap between germline ends came to 22 bases. Germline V lookup: CDR1 DFQATT, CDR2 SNEGSKA (reference sequence). About this clonotype: Its antigen is unidentified.

At the Johns Hopkins FTIC core, DNA taken from cultured CD4+ T cells was sequenced by way of the Oncomine TCR Beta short-read assay. TCRdb reanalysed the PCR reads using MiXCR and keeps one entry per CDR3 protein. Among some 21,000 distinct CDR3 sequences listed, 40% to 50% were seen once. The sample's treatment: roughly 10-day PBMC culture with coronavirus spike peptide pools or control peptides (ViraFEST assay). The chain carries TRBV20-1 and TRBJ2-5; weak D call: TRBD2 (6 bases). This TCR was recovered from a human donor who had recovered from COVID-19. Source material: CD4+ T cells from blood, cultured in vitro. The CDR3 loop is CSAGEVTDPRNQETQYF. CDR3 nucleotide sequence: TGCAGTGCTGGGGAGGTCACAGACCCCAGGAACCAAGAGACCCAGTACTTC.